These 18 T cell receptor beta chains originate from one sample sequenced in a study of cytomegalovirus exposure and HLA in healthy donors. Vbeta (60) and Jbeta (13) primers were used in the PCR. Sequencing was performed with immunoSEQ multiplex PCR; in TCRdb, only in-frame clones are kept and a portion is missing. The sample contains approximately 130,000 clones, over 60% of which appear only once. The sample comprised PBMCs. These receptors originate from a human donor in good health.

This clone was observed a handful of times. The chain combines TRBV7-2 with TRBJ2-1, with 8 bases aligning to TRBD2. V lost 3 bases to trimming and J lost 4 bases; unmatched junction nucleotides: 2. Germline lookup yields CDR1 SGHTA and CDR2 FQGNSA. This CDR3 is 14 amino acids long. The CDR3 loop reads CASSLLAGYNEQFF. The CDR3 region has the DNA TGTGCCAGCAGCTTGTTAGCGGGGTACAATGAGCAGTTCTTC.

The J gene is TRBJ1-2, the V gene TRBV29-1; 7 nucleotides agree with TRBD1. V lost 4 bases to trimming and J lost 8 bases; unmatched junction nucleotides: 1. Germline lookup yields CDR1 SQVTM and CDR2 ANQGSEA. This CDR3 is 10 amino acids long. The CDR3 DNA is TGCAGCGTTGGACAGGGAGGCTACACCTTC. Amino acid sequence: CSVGQGGYTF. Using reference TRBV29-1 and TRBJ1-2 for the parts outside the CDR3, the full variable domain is SAVISQKPSRDICQRGTSLTIQCQVDSQVTMMFWYRQQPGQSLTLIATANQGSEATYESGFVIDKFPISRPNLTFSTLTVSNMSPEDSSIYLCSVGQGGYTFGSGTRLTVV.

CDR3 sequence: CASSQGTHRADTQYF. DNA of the CDR3: TGCGCCAGCAGTCAGGGGACGCACAGGGCAGATACGCAGTATTTT. V usage is TRBV5-1 and J usage is TRBJ2-3; TRBD1 is a possible D gene (6 bases). Trimming cost V 5 bases and J 4 bases, with 17 bases left between them. CDR1 and CDR2 from the germline V gene are SGHRS and YFSETQ. CDR3 length: 15 amino acids.

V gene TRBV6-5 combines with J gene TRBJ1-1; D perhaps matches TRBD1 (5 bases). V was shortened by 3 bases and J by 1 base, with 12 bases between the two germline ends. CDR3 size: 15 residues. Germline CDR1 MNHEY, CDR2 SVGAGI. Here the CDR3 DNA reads TGTGCCAGCAGTTATGATTCAGGGTGGAACACTGAAGCTTTCTTT. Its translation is CASSYDSGWNTEAFF.

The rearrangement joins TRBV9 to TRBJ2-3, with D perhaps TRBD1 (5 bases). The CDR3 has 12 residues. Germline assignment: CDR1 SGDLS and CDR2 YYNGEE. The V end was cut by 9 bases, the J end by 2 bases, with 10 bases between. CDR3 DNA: TGTGCCACCACACAGGTCACAGATACGCAGTATTTT. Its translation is CATTQVTDTQYF.

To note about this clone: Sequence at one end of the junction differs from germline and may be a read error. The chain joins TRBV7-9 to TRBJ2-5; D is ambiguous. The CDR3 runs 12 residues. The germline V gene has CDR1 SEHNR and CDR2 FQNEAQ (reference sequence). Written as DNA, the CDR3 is TGTTCCAGCAGCCCAGACCAAGAGACCCAGTACTTC. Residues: CSSSPDQETQYF.

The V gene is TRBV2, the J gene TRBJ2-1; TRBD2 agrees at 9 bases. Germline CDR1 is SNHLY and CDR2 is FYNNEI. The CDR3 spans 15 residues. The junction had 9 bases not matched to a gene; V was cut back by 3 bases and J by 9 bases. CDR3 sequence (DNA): TGTGCCAGCAGTGAGTTAGCGGGAGTTTCGGCTGAGCAGTTCTTC. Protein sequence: CASSELAGVSAEQFF.

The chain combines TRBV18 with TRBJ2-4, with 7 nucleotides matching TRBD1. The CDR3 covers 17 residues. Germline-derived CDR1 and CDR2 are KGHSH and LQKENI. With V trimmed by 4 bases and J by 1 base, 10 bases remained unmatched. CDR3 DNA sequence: TGTGCCAGCTCACTGCAACAGGGGCCAGGGGCCAAAAACATTCAGTACTTC. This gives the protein CASSLQQGPGAKNIQYF.

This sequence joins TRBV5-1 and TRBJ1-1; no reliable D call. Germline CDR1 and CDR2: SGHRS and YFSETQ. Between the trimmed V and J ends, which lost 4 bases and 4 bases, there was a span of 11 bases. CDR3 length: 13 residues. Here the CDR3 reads CASSLKGGTEAFF. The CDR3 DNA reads TGCGCCAGCAGCCTTAAGGGAGGCACTGAAGCTTTCTTT.

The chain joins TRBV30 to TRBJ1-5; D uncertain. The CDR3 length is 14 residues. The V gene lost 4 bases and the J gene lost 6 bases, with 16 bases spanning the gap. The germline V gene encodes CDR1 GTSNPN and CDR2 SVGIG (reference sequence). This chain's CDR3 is CAWNDKVVGQPQHF. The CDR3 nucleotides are TGTGCCTGGAATGACAAGGTGGTTGGTCAGCCCCAGCATTTT.

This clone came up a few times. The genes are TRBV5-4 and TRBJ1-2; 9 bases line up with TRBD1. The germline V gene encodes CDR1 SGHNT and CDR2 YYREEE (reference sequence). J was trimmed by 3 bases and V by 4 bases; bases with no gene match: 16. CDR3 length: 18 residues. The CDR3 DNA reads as TGTGCCAGCAGCCCCCCTTCACAGGGGGCCCTCGGGGACTATGGCTACACCTTC. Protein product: CASSPPSQGALGDYGYTF.

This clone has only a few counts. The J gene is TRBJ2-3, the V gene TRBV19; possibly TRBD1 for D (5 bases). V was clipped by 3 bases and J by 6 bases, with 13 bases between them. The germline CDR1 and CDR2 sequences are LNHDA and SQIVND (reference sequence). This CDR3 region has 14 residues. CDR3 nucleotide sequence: TGTGCCAGTAGTATTCTGGGGCCCACGGATACGCAGTATTTT. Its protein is CASSILGPTDTQYF.

This chain's CDR3 is CASSVGQTNTGELFF. CDR3 coding DNA: TGTGCCAGCAGTGTGGGCCAGACGAACACCGGGGAGCTGTTTTTT. The rearrangement joins TRBV2 to TRBJ2-2, with D hard to call. V was clipped by 4 bases and J by 0 bases, with 9 bases between them. Germline V lookup: CDR1 SNHLY, CDR2 FYNNEI. The CDR3 is made up of 15 amino acids.

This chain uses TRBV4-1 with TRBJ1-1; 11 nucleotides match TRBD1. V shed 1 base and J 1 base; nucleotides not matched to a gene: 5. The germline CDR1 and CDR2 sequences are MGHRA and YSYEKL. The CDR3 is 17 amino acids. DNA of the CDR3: TGCGCCAGCAGCCAAGTCTGGACAGGGGGCCAGAACACTGAAGCTTTCTTT. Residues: CASSQVWTGGQNTEAFF.

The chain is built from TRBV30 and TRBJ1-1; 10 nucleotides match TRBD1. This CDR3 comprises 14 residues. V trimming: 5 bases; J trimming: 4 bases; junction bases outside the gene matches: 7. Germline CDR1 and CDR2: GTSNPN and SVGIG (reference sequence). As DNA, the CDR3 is TGTGCCTGGGGGGGACAGGGGCGCTCCACTGAAGCTTTCTTT. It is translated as CAWGGQGRSTEAFF.

Here the CDR3 reads CASSDVYEQYF. CDR3 nucleotide sequence: TGTGCCAGCAGTGACGTCTACGAGCAGTACTTC. The chain joins TRBV2 to TRBJ2-7; D remains ambiguous. V was trimmed by 3 bases and J by 3 bases, leaving 3 bases between them. The CDR3 contains 11 residues. Per germline, CDR1 SNHLY and CDR2 FYNNEI.

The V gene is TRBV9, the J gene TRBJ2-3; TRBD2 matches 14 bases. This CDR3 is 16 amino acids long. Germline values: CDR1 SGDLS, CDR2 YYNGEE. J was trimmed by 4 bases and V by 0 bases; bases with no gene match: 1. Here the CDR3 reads CASSVETSGRADTQYF. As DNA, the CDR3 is TGTGCCAGCAGCGTAGAGACTAGCGGGAGGGCAGATACGCAGTATTTT.

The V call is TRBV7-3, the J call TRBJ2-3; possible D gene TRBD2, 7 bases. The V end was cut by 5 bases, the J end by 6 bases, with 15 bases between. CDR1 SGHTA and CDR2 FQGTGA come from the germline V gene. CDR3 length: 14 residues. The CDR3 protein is CASSHGGGRDTQYF. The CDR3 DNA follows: TGTGCCAGCAGCCATGGGGGGGGGCGTGATACGCAGTATTTT. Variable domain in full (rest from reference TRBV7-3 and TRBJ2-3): GAGVSQTPSNKVTEKGKYVELRCDPISGHTALYWYRQSLGQGPEFLIYFQGTGAADDSGLPNDRFFAVRPEGSVSTLKIQRTERGDSAVYLCASSHGGGRDTQYFGPGTRLTVL.